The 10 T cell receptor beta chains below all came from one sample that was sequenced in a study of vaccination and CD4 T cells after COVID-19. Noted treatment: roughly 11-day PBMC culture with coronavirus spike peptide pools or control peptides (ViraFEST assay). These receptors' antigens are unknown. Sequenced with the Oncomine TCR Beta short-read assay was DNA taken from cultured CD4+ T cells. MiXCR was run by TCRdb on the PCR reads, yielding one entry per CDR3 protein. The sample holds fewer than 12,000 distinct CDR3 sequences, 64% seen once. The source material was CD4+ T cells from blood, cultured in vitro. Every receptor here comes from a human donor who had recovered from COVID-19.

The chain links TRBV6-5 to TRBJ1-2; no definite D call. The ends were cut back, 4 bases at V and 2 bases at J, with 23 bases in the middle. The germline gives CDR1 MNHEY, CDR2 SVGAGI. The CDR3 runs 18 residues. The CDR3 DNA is TGTGCCAGCAGTTCCCCGGGGAGGGCGTCTCTCGCGAACTATGGCTACACCTTC. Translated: CASSSPGRASLANYGYTF.

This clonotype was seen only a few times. CDR3: CASSGGGFGNQPQHF. CDR3 nucleotides: TGTGCCAGCAGCGGAGGGGGATTTGGCAATCAGCCCCAGCATTTT. The chain employs TRBV2 and TRBJ1-5, with D possibly being TRBD1 (6 bases). Germline values: CDR1 SNHLY, CDR2 FYNNEI. With 6 bases removed from V and 2 bases from J, the gap between germline ends came to 14 bases. CDR3 length equals 15 residues.

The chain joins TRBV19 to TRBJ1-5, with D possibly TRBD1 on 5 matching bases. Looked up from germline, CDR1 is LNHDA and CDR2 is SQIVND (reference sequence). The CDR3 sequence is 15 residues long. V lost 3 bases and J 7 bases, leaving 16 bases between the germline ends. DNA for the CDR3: TGTGCCAGTAGTATGCCTATGACCGGGGACCAGCCCCAGCATTTT. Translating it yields CASSMPMTGDQPQHF.

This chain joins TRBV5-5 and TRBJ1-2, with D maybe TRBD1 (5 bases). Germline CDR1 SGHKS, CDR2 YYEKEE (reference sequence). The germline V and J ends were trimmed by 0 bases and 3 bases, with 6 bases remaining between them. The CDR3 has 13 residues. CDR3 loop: CASSLVGDYGYTF. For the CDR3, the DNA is TGTGCCAGCAGCTTGGTGGGGGACTATGGCTACACCTTC. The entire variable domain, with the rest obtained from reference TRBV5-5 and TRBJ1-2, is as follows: DAGVTQSPTHLIKTRGQQVTLRCSPISGHKSVSWYQQVLGQGPQFIFQYYEKEERGRGNFPDRFSARQFPNYSSELNVNALLLGDSALYLCASSLVGDYGYTFGSGTRLTVV.

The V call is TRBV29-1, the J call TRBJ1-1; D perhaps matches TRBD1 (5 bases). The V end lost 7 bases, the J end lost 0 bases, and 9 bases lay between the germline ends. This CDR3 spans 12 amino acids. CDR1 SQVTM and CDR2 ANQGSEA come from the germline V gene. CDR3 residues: CSEGKMNTEAFF. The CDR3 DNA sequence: TGCAGCGAGGGGAAAATGAACACTGAAGCTTTCTTT.

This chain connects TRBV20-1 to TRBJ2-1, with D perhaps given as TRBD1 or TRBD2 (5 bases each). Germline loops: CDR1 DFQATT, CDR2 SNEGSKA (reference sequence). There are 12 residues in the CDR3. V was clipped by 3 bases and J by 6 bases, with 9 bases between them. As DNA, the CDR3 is TGCAGTGCTAGCAGGGACGGCAATGAGCAGTTCTTC. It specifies CSASRDGNEQFF.

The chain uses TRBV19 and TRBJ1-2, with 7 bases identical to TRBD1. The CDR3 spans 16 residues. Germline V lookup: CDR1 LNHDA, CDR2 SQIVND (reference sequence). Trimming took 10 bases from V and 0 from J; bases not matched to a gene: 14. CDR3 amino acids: CATHPRGQPPNYGYTF. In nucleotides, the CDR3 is TGTGCCACACATCCTCGGGGACAGCCTCCTAACTATGGCTACACCTTC.

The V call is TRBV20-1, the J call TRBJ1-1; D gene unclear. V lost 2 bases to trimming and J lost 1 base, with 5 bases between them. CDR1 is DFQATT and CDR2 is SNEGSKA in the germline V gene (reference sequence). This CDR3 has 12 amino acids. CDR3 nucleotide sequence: TGCAGTGCTAGACAAGGGAACACTGAAGCTTTCTTT. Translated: CSARQGNTEAFF.

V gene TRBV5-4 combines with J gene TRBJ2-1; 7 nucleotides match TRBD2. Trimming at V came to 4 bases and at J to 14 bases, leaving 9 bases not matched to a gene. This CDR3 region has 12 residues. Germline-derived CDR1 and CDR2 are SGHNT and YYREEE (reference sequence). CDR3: CASSVGLDRKFF. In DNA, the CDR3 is TGTGCCAGCAGCGTTGGACTAGACCGCAAGTTCTTC.

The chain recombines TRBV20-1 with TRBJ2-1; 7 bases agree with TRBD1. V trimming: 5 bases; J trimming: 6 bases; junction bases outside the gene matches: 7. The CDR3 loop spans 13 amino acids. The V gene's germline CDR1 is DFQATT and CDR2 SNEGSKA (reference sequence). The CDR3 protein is CSARQGFGNEQFF. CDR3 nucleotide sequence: TGCAGTGCTCGACAGGGTTTCGGCAATGAGCAGTTCTTC.